The TCR beta chain described here comes from a study of shared clonotypes between healthy human individuals. Study-level findings and limits: Clonotype sharing across donors was expected to vary with sequencing depth. Non-shared clonotypes displayed generation probabilities falling below those of clonotypes present in all four donors.

Comment on this clone: Its target is not known. Other DNA sequences from this sample encode an identical CDR3 as well.

CDR1 and CDR2 from the germline V gene are SGHTA and FQGNSA. CDR3 length equals 13 residues. V was trimmed by 6 bases and J by 8 bases, leaving 16 bases between them. Deep-level settings were used for running the assay. The data were produced by immunoSEQ multiplex PCR, yet TCRdb's version contains in-frame clones alone and is incomplete. This table has about 1 million clones, roughly 80% appearing once. The sample consisted of memory CD4+ T cells sorted from blood. As for subset: CD45RA-negative fraction. This sequence joins TRBV7-2 and TRBJ1-2; perhaps TRBD1 as D (6 bases). This sequence originates from a man between 18 and 29 years old in good health. The CDR3 sequence is CASSSTGIRGYTF. DNA for the CDR3: TGTGCCAGCAGTTCAACAGGGATTCGGGGCTACACCTTC.